The clone carrying this T cell receptor beta chain was picked up a small number of times. The entry originates in a study of T cells after yellow fever vaccination. TCRdb re-called the 5' RACE reads through MiXCR, storing one row per CDR3 protein. The repertoire holds 96,000 or so distinct CDR3 sequences, with 8.9% as singletons. The CDR3 has 15 residues. V lost 3 bases to trimming and J lost 4 bases, with 15 bases between them. The germline V gene encodes CDR1 LGHDT and CDR2 YNNKEL (reference sequence). This clonotype was obtained from a young man who received the YFV17D yellow fever vaccine. The chain employs TRBV3-1 and TRBJ1-2, with D perhaps matching TRBD1 (5 bases). The sequencing here drew on CD8+ T cells not binding an NS4B(214-222) dextramer, sorted from PBMCs, taken less than 18 days after the first yellow fever vaccination. CDR3 sequence reads: CASSQKRWGPYGYTF. In DNA, the CDR3 is TGTGCCAGCAGCCAGAAGAGGTGGGGCCCCTATGGCTACACCTTC.